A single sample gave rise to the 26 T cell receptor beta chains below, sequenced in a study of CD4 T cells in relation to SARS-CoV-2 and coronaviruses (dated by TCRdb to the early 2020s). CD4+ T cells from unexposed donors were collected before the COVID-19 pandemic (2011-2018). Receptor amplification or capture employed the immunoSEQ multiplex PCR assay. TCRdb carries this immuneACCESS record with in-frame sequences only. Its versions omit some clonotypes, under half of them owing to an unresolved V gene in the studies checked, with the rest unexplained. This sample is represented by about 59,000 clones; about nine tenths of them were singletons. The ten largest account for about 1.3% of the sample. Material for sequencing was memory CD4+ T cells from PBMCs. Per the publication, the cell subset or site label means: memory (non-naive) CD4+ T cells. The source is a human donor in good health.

In DNA form, the CDR3 reads TGTGCCAGCAATACCGGACTACAAGACGGCAATGAGCAGTTCTTC. Translated, it gives CASNTGLQDGNEQFF. V usage is TRBV7-9 and J usage is TRBJ2-1; D is possibly TRBD2 (6 bases). The CDR3 runs 15 residues. The germline V gene has CDR1 SEHNR and CDR2 FQNEAQ (reference sequence). V was shortened by 7 bases and J by 6 bases, with 19 bases between the two germline ends.

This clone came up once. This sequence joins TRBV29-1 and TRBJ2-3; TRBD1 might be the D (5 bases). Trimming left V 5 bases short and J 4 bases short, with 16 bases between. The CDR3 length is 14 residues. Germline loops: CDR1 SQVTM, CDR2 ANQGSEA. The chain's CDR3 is CSVYRPLGPDTQYF. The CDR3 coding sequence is TGCAGCGTTTACAGGCCCTTGGGGCCAGATACGCAGTATTTT.

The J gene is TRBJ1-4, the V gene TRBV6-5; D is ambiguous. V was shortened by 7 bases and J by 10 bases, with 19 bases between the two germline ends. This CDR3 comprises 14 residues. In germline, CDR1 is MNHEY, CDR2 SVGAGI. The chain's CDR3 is CASKTDAWARKLFF. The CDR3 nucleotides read TGTGCCAGCAAGACGGACGCCTGGGCCAGAAAACTGTTTTTT.

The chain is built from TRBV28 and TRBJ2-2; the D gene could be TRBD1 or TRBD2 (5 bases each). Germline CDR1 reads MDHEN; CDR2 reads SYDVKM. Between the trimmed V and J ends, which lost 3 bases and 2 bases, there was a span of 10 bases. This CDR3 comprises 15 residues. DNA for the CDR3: TGTGCCAGCAGTTTTTTGGGGACCAACACCGGGGAGCTGTTTTTT. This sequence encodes CASSFLGTNTGELFF.

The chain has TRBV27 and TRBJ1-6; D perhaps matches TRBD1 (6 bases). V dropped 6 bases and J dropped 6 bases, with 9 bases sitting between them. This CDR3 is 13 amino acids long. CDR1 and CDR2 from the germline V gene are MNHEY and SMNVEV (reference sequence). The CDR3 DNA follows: TGTGCCAGCAGAGGGGACATTAATTCACCCCTCCACTTT. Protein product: CASRGDINSPLHF.

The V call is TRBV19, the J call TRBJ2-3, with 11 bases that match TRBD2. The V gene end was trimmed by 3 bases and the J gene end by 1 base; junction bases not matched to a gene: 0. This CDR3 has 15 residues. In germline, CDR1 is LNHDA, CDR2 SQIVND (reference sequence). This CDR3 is CASSMTSGGTDTQYF. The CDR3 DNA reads TGTGCCAGTAGTATGACTAGCGGGGGCACAGATACGCAGTATTTT.

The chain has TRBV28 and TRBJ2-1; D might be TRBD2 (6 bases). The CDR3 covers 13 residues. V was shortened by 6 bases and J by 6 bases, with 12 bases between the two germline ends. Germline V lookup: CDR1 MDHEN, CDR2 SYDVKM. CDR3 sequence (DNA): TGTGCCAGCAGGGAGGGCCCTCGCAATGAGCAGTTCTTC. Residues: CASREGPRNEQFF.

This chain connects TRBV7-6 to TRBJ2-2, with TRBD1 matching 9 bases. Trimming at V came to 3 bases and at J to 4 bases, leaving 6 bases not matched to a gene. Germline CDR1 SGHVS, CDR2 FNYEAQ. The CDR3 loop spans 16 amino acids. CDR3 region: CASSFGTGFTTGELFF. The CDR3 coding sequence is TGTGCCAGCAGCTTCGGGACAGGGTTTACCACCGGGGAGCTGTTTTTT.

The CDR3, as DNA: TGTGCCAGCAGCGTAGGCTATTTGAACACTGAAGCTTTCTTT. This codes for CASSVGYLNTEAFF. This chain joins TRBV7-9 and TRBJ1-1; D unresolved. With 5 bases removed from V and 0 bases from J, the gap between germline ends came to 10 bases. The CDR3 is made up of 14 amino acids. Germline CDR1 SEHNR, CDR2 FQNEAQ (reference sequence).

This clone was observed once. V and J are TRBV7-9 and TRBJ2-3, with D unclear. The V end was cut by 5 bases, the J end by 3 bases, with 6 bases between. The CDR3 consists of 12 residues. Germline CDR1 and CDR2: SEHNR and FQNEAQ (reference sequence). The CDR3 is CASSPPTDTQYF. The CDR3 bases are TGTGCCAGCAGCCCCCCGACAGATACGCAGTATTTT.

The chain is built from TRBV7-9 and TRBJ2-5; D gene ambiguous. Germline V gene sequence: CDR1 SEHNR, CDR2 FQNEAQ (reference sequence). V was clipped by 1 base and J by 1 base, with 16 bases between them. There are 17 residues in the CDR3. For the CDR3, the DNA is TGTGCCAGCAGCTTAGGGGCATTGGGGAACCGCCAAGAGACCCAGTACTTC. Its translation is CASSLGALGNRQETQYF.

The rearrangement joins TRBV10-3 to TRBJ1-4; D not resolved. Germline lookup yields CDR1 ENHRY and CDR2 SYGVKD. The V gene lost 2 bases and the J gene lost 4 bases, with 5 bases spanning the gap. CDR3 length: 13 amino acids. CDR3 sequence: CAISEGNNEKLFF. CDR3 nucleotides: TGTGCCATCAGTGAGGGGAATAATGAAAAACTGTTTTTT.

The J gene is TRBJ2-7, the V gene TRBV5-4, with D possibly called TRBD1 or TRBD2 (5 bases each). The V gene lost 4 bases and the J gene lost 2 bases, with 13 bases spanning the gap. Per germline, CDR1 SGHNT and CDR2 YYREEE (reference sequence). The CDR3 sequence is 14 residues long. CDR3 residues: CASSPGTRTYEQYF. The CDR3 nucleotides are TGTGCCAGCAGCCCAGGGACCCGGACCTACGAGCAGTACTTC.

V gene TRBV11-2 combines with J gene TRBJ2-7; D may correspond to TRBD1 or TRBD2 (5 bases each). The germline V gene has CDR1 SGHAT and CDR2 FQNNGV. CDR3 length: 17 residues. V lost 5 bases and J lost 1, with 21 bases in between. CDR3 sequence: CASSIRDGAGFSYEQYF. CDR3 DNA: TGTGCCAGCAGCATAAGGGACGGGGCAGGATTTTCCTACGAGCAGTACTTC.

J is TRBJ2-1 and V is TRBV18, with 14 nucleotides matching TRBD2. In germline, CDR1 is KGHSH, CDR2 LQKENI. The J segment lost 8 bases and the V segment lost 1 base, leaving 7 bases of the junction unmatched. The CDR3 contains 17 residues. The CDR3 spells CASSPQVGTSGSHEQFF. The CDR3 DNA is TGTGCCAGCTCACCACAAGTGGGGACTAGCGGGAGCCATGAGCAGTTCTTC.

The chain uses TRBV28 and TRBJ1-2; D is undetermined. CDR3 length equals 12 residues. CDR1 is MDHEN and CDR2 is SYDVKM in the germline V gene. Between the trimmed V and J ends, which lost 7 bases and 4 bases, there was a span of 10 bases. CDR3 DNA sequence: TGTGCCAGCATCACTGCTACCTATGGCTACACCTTC. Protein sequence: CASITATYGYTF.

The CDR3 loop is CASSVVQGANEQFF. For the CDR3, the DNA is TGTGCCAGCAGCGTAGTGCAAGGGGCCAATGAGCAGTTCTTC. The genes are TRBV9 and TRBJ2-1; a weak D match, TRBD1 (5 bases). The V and J ends lost 0 bases and 6 bases respectively, with 10 bases between them. The CDR3 is 14 amino acids. In germline, CDR1 is SGDLS, CDR2 YYNGEE.

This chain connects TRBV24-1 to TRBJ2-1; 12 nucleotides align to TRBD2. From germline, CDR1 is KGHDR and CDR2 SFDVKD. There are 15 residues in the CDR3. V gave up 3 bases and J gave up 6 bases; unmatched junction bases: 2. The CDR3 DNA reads TGTGCCACCAGTGATCTGACTAGCGGGGGCAATGAGCAGTTCTTC. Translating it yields CATSDLTSGGNEQFF.

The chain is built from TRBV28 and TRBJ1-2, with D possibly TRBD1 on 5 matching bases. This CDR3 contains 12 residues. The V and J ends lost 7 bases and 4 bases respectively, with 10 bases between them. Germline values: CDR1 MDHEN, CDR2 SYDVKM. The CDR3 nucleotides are TGTGCCAGCATGAGGGGTCTCTATGGCTACACCTTC. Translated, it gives CASMRGLYGYTF.

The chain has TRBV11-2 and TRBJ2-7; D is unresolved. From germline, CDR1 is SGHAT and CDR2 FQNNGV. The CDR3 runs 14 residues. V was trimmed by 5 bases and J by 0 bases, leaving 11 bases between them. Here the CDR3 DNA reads TGTGCCAGCAGCCGTTCCTACAACTCCTACGAGCAGTACTTC. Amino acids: CASSRSYNSYEQYF.

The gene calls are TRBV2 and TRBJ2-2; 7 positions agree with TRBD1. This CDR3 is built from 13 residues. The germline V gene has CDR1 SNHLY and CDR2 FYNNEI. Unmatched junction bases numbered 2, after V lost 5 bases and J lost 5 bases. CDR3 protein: CASSNRGTGELFF. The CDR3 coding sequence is TGTGCCAGCAGTAACAGGGGTACCGGGGAGCTGTTTTTT.

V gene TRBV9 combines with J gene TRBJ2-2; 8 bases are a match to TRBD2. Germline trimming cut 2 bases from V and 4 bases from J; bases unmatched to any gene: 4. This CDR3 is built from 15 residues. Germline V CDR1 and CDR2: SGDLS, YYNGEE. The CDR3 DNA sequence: TGTGCCAGCAGCGTCTACGGGAGGGGCACCGGGGAGCTGTTTTTT. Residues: CASSVYGRGTGELFF.

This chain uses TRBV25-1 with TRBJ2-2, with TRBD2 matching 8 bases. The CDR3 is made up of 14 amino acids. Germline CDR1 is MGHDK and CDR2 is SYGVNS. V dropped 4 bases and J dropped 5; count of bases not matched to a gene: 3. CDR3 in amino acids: CASSASGGTGELFF. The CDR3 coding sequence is TGTGCCAGCAGTGCCAGCGGGGGAACCGGGGAGCTGTTTTTT.

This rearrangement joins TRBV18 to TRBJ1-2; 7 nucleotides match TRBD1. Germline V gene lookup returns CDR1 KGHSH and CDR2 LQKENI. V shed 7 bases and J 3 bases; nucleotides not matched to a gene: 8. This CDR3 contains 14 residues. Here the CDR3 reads CASLSGQRDYGYTF. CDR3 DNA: TGTGCCAGCTTGTCGGGACAGAGAGACTATGGCTACACCTTC.

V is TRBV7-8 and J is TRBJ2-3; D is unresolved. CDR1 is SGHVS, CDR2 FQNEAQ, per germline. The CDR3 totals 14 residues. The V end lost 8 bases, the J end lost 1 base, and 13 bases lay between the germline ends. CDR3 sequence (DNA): TGTGCCAGCGGGGTTTTCGGACGCACAGATACGCAGTATTTT. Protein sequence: CASGVFGRTDTQYF. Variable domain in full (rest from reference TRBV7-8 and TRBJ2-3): GAGVSQSPRYKVAKRGQDVALRCDPISGHVSLFWYQQALGQGPEFLTYFQNEAQLDKSGLPSDRFFAERPEGSVSTLKIQRTQQEDSAVYLCASGVFGRTDTQYFGPGTRLTVL.

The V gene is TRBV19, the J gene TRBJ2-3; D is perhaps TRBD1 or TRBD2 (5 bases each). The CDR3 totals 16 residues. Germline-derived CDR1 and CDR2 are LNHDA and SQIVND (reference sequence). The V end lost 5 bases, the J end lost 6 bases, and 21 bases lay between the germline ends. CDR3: CASSSLPGAGGDTQYF. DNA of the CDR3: TGTGCCAGTAGTTCCCTCCCCGGGGCAGGTGGCGATACGCAGTATTTT.